Listed here is a single T cell receptor beta chain. This sample was taken from a study of preoperative IRX-2 immunotherapy in early breast cancer. CDR1 is MDHEN and CDR2 is SYDVKM in the germline V gene. The CDR3 runs 15 residues. Germline trimming cut 8 bases from V and 6 bases from J; bases unmatched to any gene: 13. Treatment denoted: preoperative locoregional IRX-2 cytokine immunotherapy. Some clones are missing from TCRdb's copy, which holds only in-frame ones; the method was immunoSEQ multiplex PCR. The sample includes around 6,000 clones, about 69% of them seen just once. This specimen consisted of tumor tissue, obtained before IRX-2 immunotherapy. This sequence was found in a human donor with breast cancer. This rearrangement joins TRBV28 to TRBJ1-5, with 7 positions matching TRBD1. CDR3 residues: CASSSGQKGTQPQHF. The CDR3 DNA follows: TGTGCCAGCTCCTCGGGACAGAAGGGGACTCAGCCCCAGCATTTT.